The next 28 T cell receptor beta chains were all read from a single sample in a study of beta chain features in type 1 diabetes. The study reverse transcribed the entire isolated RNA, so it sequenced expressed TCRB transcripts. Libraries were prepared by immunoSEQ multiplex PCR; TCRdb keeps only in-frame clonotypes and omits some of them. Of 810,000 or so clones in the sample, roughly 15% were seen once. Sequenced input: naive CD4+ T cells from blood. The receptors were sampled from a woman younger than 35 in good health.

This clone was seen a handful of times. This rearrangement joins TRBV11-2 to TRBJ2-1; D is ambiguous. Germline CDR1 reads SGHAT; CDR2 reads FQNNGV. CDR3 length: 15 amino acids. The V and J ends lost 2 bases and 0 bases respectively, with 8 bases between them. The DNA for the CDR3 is TGTGCCAGCAGCTTAAGCGCACCCTCCTACAATGAGCAGTTCTTC. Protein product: CASSLSAPSYNEQFF.

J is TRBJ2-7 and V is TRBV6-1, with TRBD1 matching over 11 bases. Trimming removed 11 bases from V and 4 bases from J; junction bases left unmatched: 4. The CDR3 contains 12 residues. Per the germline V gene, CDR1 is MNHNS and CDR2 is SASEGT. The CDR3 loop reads CAGGQGEYEQYF. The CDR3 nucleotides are TGTGCCGGGGGACAGGGGGAATACGAGCAGTACTTC.

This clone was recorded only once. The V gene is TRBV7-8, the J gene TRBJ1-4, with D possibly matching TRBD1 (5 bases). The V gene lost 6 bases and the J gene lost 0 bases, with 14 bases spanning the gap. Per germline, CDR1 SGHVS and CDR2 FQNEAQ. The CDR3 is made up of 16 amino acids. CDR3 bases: TGTGCCAGCAGACGAAACAGGACTGCAACTAATGAAAAACTGTTTTTT. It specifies CASRRNRTATNEKLFF.

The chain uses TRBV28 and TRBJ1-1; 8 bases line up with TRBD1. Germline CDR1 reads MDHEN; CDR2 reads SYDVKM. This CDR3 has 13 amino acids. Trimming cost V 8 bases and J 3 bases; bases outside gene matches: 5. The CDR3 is CASGDRGDTEAFF. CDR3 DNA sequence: TGTGCCAGCGGTGACAGGGGTGACACTGAAGCTTTCTTT.

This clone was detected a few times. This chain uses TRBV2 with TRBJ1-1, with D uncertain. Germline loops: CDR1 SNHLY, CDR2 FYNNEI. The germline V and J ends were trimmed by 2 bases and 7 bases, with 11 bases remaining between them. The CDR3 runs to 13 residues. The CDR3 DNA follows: TGTGCCAGCAGTGAATTGGCAGTCGTTGAAGCTTTCTTT. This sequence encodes CASSELAVVEAFF.

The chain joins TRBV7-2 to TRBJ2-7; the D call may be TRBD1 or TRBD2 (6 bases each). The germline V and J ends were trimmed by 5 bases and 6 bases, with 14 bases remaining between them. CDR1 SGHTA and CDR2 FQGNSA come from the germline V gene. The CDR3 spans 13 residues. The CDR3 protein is CASSPRRGREQYF. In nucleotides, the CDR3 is TGTGCCAGCAGCCCACGACGGGGGCGCGAGCAGTACTTC. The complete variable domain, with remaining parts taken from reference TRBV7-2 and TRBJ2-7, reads GAGVSQSPSNKVTEKGKDVELRCDPISGHTALYWYRQSLGQGLEFLIYFQGNSAPDKSGLPSDRFSAERTGGSVSTLTIQRTQQEDSAVYLCASSPRRGREQYFGPGTRLTVT.

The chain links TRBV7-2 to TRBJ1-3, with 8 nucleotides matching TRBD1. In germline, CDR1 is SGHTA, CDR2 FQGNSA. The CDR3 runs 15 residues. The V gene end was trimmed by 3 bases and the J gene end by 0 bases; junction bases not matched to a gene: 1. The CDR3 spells CASSFQGASGNTIYF. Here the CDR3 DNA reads TGTGCCAGCAGCTTCCAGGGGGCCTCTGGAAACACCATATATTTT.

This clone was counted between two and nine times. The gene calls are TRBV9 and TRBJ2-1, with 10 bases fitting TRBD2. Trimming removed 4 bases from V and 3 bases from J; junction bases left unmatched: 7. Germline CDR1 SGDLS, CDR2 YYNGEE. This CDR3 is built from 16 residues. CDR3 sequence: CASSPRLAGDYNEQFF. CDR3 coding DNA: TGTGCCAGCAGCCCGAGGCTAGCGGGAGACTACAATGAGCAGTTCTTC.

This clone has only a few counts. As DNA, the CDR3 is TGTGCCAGCACCAAGGCCCCAAGCGGTGAGCAGTTCTTC. It codes for CASTKAPSGEQFF. The J gene is TRBJ2-1, the V gene TRBV27; tentative D call: TRBD2 (5 bases). Germline CDR1 and CDR2: MNHEY and SMNVEV (reference sequence). V lost 7 bases to trimming and J lost 9 bases, with 16 bases between them. The CDR3 runs 13 residues.

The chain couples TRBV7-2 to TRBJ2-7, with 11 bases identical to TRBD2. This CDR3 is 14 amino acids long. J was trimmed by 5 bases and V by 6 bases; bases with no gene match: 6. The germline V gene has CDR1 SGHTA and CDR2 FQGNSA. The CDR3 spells CASRDGTSGNEQYF. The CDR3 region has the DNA TGTGCCAGCAGGGACGGGACTAGCGGTAACGAGCAGTACTTC.

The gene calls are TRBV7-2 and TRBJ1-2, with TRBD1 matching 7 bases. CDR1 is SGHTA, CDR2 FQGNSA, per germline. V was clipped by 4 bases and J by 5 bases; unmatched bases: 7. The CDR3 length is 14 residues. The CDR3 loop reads CASSYNRGNYGYTF. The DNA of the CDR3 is TGTGCCAGCAGCTATAACAGGGGCAATTATGGCTACACCTTC.

CDR3 sequence: CASSVDGRGHHEQYF. Written as DNA, the CDR3 is TGTGCCAGCAGCGTAGACGGCAGGGGGCATCACGAGCAGTACTTC. The gene calls are TRBV9 and TRBJ2-7; TRBD1 matches at 8 bases. J gave up 5 bases and V 0 bases, and 7 bases lay outside the gene matches. CDR1 is SGDLS and CDR2 is YYNGEE in the germline V gene. This CDR3 is built from 15 residues.

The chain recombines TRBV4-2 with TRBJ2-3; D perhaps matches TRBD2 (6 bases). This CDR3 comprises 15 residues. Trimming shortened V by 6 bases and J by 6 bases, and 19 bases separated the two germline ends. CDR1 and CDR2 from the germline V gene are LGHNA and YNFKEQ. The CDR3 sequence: CASRRGRGSEDTQYF. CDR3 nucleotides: TGTGCCAGCAGGCGAGGACGGGGGAGTGAGGATACGCAGTATTTT.

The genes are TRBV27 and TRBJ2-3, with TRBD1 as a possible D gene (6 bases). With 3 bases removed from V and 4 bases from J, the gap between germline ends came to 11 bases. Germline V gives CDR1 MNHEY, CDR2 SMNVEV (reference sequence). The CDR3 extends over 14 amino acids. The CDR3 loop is CASSLLGQPDTQYF. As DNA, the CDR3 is TGTGCCAGCAGTTTGCTCGGACAGCCAGATACGCAGTATTTT.

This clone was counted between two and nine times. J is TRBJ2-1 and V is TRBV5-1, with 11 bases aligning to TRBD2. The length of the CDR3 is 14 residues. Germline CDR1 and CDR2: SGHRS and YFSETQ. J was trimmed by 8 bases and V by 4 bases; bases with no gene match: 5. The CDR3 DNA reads TGCGCCAGCAGCGGGCTAGCGGGAGGCTATGAGCAGTTCTTC. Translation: CASSGLAGGYEQFF.

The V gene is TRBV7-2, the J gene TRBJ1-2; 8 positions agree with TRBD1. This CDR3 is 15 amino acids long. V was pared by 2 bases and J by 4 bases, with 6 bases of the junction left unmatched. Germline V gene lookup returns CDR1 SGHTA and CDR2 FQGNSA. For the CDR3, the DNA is TGTGCCAGCAGCTTAACCTATGACAGGGGCTATGGCTACACCTTC. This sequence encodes CASSLTYDRGYGYTF.

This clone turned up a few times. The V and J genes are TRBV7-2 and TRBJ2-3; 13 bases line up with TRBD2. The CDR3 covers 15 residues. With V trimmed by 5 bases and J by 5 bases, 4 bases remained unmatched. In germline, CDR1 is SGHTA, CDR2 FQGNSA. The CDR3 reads CASSRGLAGQDTQYF. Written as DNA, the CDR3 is TGTGCCAGCAGCCGGGGACTAGCGGGGCAAGATACGCAGTATTTT.

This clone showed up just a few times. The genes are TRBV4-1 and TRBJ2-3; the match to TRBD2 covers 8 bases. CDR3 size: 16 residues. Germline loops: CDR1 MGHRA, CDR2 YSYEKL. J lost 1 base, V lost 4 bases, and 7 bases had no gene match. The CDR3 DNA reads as TGCGCCAGCAGCCCCAGGCTACTAGCGGGCACAGATACGCAGTATTTT. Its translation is CASSPRLLAGTDTQYF.

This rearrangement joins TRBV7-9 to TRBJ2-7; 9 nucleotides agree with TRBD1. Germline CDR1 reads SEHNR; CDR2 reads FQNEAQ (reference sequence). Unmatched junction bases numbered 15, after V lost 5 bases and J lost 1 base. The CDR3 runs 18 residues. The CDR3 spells CASSPGDRVLSGSYEQYF. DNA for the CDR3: TGTGCCAGCAGCCCCGGGGACAGGGTTTTAAGTGGGTCCTACGAGCAGTACTTC.

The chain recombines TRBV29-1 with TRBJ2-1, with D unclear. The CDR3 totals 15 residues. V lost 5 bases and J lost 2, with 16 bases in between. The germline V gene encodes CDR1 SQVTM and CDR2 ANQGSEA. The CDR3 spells CSVRLDIWAYNEQFF. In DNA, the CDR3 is TGCAGCGTTAGGCTAGATATTTGGGCCTACAATGAGCAGTTCTTC.

CDR3 nucleotides: TGTGCCAGCAGTTACGGTGGGATAGGAGCCAAAAACATTCAGTACTTC. Translation gives CASSYGGIGAKNIQYF. This sequence joins TRBV6-5 and TRBJ2-4, with D uncertain. V lost 2 bases and J lost 0, with 11 bases in between. Germline CDR1 and CDR2: MNHEY and SVGAGI. This CDR3 has 16 amino acids.

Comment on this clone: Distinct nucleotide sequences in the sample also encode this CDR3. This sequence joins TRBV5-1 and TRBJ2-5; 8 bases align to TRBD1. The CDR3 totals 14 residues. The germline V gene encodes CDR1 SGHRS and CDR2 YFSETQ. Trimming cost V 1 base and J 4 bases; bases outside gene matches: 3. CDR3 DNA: TGCGCCAGCAGCTTGACAGGGGGTGGAGAGACCCAGTACTTC. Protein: CASSLTGGGETQYF.

In DNA, the CDR3 is TGTGCCAGCAGTATTTACGGGAACAATGAGCAGTTCTTC. Translation gives CASSIYGNNEQFF. The rearrangement uses TRBV28 and TRBJ2-1, with D perhaps matching TRBD2 (5 bases). Germline CDR1 and CDR2: MDHEN and SYDVKM. V lost 5 bases and J lost 5, with 10 bases in between. The CDR3 covers 13 residues.

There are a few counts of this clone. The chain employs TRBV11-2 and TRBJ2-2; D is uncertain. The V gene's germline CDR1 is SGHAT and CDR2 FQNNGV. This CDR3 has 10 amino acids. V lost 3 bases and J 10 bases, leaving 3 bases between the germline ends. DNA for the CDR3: TGTGCCAGCAGCTTTCAGGAGCTGTTTTTT. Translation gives CASSFQELFF.

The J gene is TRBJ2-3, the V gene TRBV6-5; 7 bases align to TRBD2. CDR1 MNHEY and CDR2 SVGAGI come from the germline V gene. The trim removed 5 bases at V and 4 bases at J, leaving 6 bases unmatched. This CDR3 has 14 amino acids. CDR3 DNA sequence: TGTGCCAGCAGTCGGGGCGGGAGTGCAGATACGCAGTATTTT. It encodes CASSRGGSADTQYF.

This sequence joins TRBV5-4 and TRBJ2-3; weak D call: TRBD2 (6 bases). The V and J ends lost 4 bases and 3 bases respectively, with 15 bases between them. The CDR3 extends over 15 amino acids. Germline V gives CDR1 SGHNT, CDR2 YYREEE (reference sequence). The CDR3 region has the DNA TGTGCCAGCAGCAGAGGGAGCAGCGGGACAGATACGCAGTATTTT. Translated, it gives CASSRGSSGTDTQYF. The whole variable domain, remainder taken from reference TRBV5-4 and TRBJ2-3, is ETGVTQSPTHLIKTRGQQVTLRCSSQSGHNTVSWYQQALGQGPQFIFQYYREEENGRGNFPPRFSGLQFPNYSSELNVNALELDDSALYLCASSRGSSGTDTQYFGPGTRLTVL.

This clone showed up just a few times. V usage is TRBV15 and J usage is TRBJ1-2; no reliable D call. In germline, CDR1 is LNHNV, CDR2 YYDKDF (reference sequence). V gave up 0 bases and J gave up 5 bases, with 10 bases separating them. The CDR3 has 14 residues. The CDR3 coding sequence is TGTGCCACCAGCAGAGATCGTGCCGGATATGGCTACACCTTC. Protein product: CATSRDRAGYGYTF.

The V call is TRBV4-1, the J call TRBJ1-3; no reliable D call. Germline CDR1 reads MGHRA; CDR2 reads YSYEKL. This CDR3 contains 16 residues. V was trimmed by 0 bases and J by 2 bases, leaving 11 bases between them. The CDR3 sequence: CASSQDWPPAGNTIYF. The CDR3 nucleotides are TGCGCCAGCAGCCAAGATTGGCCACCCGCTGGAAACACCATATATTTT.